This entry concerns a single T cell receptor beta chain. Its antigen is currently unknown. Investigators performed immunoSEQ version v3.0 at survey level. Libraries were prepared by immunoSEQ multiplex PCR; TCRdb keeps only in-frame clonotypes and omits some of them. The sample includes tens of thousands of clones, under 90% of them seen just once. Trimming pared 0 bases from V and 6 bases from J, leaving 12 bases between. The CDR3 extends over 15 amino acids. CDR1 is LGHNT, CDR2 FRNRAP, per germline. The sample originates from a study of long-term antiretroviral therapy in people with HIV. Study-wide points: The study found narrower CDR3 length ranges in HIV repertoires than in controls. Older ART regimens may have been in use when blood was drawn between about 2003 and 2017.

The sequence was collected from a man in his forties with HIV. J is TRBJ2-1 and V is TRBV12-5; D is perhaps TRBD1 (5 bases). The sample in question was unsorted PBMCs, obtained 0.5 years before starting antiretroviral therapy. In DNA, the CDR3 is TGTGCTAGTGGTTTGGTATTGGGGCCCTTCAATGAGCAGTTCTTC. This codes for CASGLVLGPFNEQFF.